Listed here is a single TCR beta chain. This specimen comes from a study of blood T cell repertoires in COVID-19. On the study more broadly: Sites in the United States, Italy and Spain provided acute and convalescent COVID-19 samples. The analysed material was cDNA or gDNA that came from T cells, B-cell-depleted T cells, or PBMCs.

The table came from immunoSEQ multiplex PCR; TCRdb's copy has only in-frame clones and leaves some out. Found here are 250,000 to 300,000 clones, 88% of them singletons; the top ten hold around 2%. The clonotype was recovered from an older woman in a cohort exposed to, infected with or recovered from COVID-19 (not recorded which). The sample comprised PBMCs or T cells enriched from blood (not recorded which).

The CDR3 here is CASSLGQGNTEAFF. CDR3 coding DNA: TGTGCCAGCAGCTTGGGCCAGGGGAACACTGAAGCTTTCTTT. The chain carries TRBV7-8 and TRBJ1-1; tentatively, D is TRBD1 (5 bases). CDR3 length: 14 amino acids. The germline V and J ends were trimmed by 3 bases and 1 base, with 9 bases remaining between them. Germline loops: CDR1 SGHVS, CDR2 FQNEAQ.